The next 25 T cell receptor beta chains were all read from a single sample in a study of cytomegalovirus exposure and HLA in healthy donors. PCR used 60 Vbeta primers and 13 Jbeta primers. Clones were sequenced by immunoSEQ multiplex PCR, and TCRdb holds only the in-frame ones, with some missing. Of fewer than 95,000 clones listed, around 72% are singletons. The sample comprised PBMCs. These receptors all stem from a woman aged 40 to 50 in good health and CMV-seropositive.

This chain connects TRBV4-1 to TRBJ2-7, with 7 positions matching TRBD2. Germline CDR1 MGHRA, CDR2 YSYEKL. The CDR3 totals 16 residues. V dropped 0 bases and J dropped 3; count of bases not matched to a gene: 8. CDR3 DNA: TGCGCCAGCAGCCAAGATGTTCTAGCGGAGGACTACGAGCAGTACTTC. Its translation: CASSQDVLAEDYEQYF.

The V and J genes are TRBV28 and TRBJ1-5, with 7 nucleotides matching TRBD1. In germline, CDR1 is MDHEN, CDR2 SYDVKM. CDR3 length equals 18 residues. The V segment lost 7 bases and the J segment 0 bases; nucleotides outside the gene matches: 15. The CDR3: CASNYHRDSPYSNQPQHF. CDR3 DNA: TGTGCCAGCAATTACCACCGGGACAGCCCATATAGCAATCAGCCCCAGCATTTT.

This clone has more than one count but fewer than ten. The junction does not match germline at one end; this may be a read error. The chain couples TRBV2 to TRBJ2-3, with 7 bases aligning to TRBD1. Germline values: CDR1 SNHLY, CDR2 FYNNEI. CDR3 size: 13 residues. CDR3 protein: CASSEWGTATQYF. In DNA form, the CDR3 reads TGTGCCAGCAGTGAATGGGGGACAGCTACGCAGTATTTT.

The CDR3 sequence: CASSFREAPGGNQPQHF. DNA of the CDR3: TGTGCCAGCAGCTTTCGGGAGGCGCCGGGAGGCAATCAGCCCCAGCATTTT. The genes are TRBV5-4 and TRBJ1-5; D gene ambiguous. V dropped 2 bases and J dropped 2 bases, with 17 bases sitting between them. The CDR3 extends over 17 amino acids. Germline loops: CDR1 SGHNT, CDR2 YYREEE (reference sequence).

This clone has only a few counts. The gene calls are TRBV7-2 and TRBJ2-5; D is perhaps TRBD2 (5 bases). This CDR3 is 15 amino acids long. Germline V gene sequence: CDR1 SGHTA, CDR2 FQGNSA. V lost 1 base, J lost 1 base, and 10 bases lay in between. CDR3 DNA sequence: TGTGCCAGCAGCTTAGTCCGGGGTCTCCAAGAGACCCAGTACTTC. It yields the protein CASSLVRGLQETQYF.

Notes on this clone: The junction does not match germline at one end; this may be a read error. The CDR3 loop reads CASSSQNGLRGETQYF. CDR3 nucleotides: TGTGCTAGCAGCTCACAGAACGGCCTCCGCGGGGAGACCCAGTACTTC. This chain uses TRBV7-7 with TRBJ2-5, with D maybe TRBD2 (5 bases). The CDR3 covers 16 residues. Germline CDR1 is SSHAT and CDR2 is FNYEAQ (reference sequence).

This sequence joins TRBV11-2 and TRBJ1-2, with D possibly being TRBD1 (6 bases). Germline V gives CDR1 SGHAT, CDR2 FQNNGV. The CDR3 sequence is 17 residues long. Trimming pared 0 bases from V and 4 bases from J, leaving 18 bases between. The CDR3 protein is CASSLDLTEKQGYGYTF. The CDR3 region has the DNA TGTGCCAGCAGCTTAGATCTGACAGAAAAACAGGGCTATGGCTACACCTTC.

The CDR3 loop reads CASSQYPTGSTEAFF. The CDR3 coding sequence is TGCGCCAGCAGCCAATACCCTACAGGGAGCACTGAAGCTTTCTTT. The chain uses TRBV4-1 and TRBJ1-1; perhaps TRBD1 as D (6 bases). V was clipped by 2 bases and J by 4 bases, with 14 bases between them. The germline V gene has CDR1 MGHRA and CDR2 YSYEKL. The CDR3 contains 15 residues.

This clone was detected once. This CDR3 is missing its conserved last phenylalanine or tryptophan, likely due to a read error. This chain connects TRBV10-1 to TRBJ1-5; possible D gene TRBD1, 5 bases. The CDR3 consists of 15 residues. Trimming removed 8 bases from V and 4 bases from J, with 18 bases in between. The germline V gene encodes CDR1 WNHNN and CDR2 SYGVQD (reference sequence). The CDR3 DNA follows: TGCGCCAGCTTCTTCCCCGGACACAGAAATCAGCCCCAGCATGTT. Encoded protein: CASFFPGHRNQPQHV.

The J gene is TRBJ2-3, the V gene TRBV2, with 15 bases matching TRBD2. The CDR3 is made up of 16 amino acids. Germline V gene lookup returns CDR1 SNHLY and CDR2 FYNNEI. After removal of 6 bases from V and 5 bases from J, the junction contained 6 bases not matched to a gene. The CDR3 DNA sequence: TGTGCCAGCAGAAGGACTAGCGGGGGGGCCGGAGATACGCAGTATTTT. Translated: CASRRTSGGAGDTQYF.

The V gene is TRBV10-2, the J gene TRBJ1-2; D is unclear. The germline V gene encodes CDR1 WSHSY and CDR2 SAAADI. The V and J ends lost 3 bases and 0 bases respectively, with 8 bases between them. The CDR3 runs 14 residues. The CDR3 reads CASSDPYTNYGYTF. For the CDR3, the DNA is TGCGCCAGCAGTGACCCCTATACTAACTATGGCTACACCTTC.

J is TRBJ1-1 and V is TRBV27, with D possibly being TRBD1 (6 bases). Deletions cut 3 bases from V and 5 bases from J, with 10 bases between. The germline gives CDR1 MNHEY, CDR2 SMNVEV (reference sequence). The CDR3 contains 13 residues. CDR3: CASSFNRETEAFF. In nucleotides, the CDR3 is TGTGCCAGCAGTTTTAACAGGGAGACTGAAGCTTTCTTT.

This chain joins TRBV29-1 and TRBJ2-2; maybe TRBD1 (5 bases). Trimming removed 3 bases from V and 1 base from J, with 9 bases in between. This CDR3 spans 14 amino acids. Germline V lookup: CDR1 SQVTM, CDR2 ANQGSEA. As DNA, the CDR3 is TGCAGCGTTGACGCAGGACAGAACACCGGGGAGCTGTTTTTT. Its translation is CSVDAGQNTGELFF.

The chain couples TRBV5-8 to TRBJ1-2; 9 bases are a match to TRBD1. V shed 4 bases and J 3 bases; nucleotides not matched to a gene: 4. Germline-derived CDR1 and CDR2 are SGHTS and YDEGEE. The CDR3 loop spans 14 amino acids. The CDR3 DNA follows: TGTGCCAGCAGCACGGGACAGGGAGACTATGGCTACACCTTC. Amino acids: CASSTGQGDYGYTF. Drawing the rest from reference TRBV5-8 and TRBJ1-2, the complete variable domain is EAGVTQSPTHLIKTRGQQATLRCSPISGHTSVYWYQQALGLGLQFLLWYDEGEERNRGNFPPRFSGRQFPNYSSELNVNALELEDSALYLCASSTGQGDYGYTFGSGTRLTVV.

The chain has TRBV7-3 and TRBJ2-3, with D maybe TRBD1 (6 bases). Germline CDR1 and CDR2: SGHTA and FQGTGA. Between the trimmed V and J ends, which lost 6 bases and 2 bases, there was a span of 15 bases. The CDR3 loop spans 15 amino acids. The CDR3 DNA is TGTGCCAGCAGTTCGACAGGTCTGAACACAGATACGCAGTATTTT. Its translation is CASSSTGLNTDTQYF.

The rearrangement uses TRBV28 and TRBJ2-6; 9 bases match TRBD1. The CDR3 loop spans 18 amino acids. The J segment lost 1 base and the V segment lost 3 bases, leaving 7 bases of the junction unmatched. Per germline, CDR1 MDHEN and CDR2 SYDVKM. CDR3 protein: CASSFRNRGRSGANVLTF. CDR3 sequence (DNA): TGTGCCAGCAGTTTTCGTAACAGGGGGCGTTCTGGGGCCAACGTCCTGACTTTC.

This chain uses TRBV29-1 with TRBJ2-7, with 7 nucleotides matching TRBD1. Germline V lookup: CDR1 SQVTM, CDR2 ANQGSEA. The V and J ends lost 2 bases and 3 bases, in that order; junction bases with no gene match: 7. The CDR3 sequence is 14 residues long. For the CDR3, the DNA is TGCAGCGTTGAAATCGGGACAGTTTACTACGAGCAGTACTTC. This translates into CSVEIGTVYYEQYF.

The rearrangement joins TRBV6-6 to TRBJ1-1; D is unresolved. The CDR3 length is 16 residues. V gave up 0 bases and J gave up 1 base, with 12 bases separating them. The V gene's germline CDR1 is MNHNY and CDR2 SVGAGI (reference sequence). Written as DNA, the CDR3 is TGTGCCAGCAGTTACTCCCCGGGAACTACGAACACTGAAGCTTTCTTT. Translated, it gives CASSYSPGTTNTEAFF.

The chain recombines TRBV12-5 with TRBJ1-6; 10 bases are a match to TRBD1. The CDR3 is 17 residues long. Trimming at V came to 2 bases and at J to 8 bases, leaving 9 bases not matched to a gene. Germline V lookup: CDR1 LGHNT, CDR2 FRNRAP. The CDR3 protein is CASGLTGTGDGDSPLHF. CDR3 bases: TGTGCTAGTGGTTTGACTGGGACAGGGGATGGGGATTCACCCCTCCACTTT.

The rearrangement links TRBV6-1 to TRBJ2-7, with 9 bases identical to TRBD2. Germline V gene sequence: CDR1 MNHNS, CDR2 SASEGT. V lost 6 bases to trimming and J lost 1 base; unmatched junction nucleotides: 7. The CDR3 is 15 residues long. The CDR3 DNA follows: TGTGCCAGCAGCAGGACTAGCGCACTTTCCTACGAGCAGTACTTC. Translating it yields CASSRTSALSYEQYF.

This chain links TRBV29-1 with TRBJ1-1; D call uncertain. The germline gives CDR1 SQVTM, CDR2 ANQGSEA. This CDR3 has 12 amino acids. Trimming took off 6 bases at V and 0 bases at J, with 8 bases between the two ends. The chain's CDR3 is CSVQRMNTEAFF. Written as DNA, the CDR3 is TGCAGCGTACAGAGAATGAACACTGAAGCTTTCTTT.

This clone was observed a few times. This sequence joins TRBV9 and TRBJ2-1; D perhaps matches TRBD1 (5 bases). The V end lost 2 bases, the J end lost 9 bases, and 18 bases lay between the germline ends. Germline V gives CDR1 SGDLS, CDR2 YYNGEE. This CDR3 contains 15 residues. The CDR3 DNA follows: TGTGCCAGCAGCGTGGAAGGGGAAAGGGGCACTGAGCAGTTCTTC. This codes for CASSVEGERGTEQFF.

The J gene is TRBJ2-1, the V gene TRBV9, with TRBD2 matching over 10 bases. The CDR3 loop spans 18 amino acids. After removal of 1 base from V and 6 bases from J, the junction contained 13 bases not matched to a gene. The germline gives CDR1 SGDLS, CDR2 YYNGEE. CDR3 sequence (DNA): TGTGCCAGCAGCGTACGTCTAGCGGGAGCCGGAATCACCAATGAGCAGTTCTTC. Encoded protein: CASSVRLAGAGITNEQFF.

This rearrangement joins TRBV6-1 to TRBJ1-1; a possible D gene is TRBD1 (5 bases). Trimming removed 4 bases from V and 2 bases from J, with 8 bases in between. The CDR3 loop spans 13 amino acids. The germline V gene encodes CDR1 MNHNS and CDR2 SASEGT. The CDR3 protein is CASSVTANTEAFF. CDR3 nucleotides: TGTGCCAGCAGTGTGACAGCCAACACTGAAGCTTTCTTT.

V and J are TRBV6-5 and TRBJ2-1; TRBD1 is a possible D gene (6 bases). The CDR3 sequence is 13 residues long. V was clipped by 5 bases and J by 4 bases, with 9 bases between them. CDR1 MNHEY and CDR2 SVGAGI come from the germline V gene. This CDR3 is CASSPQGYNEQFF. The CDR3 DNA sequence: TGTGCCAGCAGTCCACAGGGATACAATGAGCAGTTCTTC.